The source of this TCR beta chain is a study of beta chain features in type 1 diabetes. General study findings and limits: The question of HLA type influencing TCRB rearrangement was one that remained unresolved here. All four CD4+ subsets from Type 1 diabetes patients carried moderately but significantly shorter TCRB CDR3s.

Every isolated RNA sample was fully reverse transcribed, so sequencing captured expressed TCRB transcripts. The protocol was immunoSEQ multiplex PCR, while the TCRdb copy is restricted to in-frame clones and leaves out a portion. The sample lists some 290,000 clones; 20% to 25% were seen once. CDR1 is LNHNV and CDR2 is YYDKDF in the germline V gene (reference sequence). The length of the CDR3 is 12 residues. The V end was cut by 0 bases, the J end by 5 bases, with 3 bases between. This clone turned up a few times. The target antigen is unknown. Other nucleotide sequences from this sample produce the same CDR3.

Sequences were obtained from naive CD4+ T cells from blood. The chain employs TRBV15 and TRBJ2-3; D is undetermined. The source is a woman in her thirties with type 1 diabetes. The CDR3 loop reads CATSRDRDTQYF. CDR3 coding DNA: TGTGCCACCAGCAGAGATAGAGATACGCAGTATTTT. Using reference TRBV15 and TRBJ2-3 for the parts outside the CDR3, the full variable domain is DAMVIQNPRYQVTQFGKPVTLSCSQTLNHNVMYWYQQKSSQAPKLLFHYYDKDFNNEADTPDNFQSRRPNTSFCFLDIRSPGLGDTAMYLCATSRDRDTQYFGPGTRLTVL.